A single T cell receptor (beta chain) is shown here with its context. The data were obtained in a study of blood T cell repertoires in COVID-19. As for the study in general: In each case, the material was cDNA or gDNA derived from T cells, B-cell-depleted T cells, or PBMCs.

Method: immunoSEQ multiplex PCR; TCRdb's copy keeps in-frame clones and lacks some. The sample lists approximately 200,000 clones, about 86% occurring once. This CDR3 has 14 residues. CDR1 KGHDR and CDR2 SFDVKD come from the germline V gene. Trimming removed 5 bases at V and 4 bases at J, with 13 bases between. The clonotype originates from a woman in her twenties or thirties who had been exposed to COVID-19. The rearrangement uses TRBV24-1 and TRBJ2-5, with D perhaps matching TRBD2 (5 bases). Sample: PBMCs or T cells enriched from blood (not recorded which). CDR3 residues: CATSGLAGGETQYF. The DNA for the CDR3 is TGTGCCACCAGTGGGCTCGCGGGTGGAGAGACCCAGTACTTC.